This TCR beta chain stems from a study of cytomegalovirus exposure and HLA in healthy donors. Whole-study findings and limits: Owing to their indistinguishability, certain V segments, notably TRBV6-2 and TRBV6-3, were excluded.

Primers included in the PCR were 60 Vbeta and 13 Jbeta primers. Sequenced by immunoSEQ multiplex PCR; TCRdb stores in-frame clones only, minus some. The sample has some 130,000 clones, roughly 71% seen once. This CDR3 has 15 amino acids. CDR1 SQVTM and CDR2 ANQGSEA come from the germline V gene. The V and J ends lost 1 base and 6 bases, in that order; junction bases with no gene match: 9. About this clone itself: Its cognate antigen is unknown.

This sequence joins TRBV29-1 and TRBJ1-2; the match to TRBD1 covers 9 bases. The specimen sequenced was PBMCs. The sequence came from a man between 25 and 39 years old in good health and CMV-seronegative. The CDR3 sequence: CSVEGGQGKYDGYTF. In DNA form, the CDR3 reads TGCAGCGTTGAAGGGGGACAGGGCAAGTATGATGGCTACACCTTC.